This TCR beta chain stems from a study of T cells in Graves' hyperthyroidism and ophthalmopathy. Study summary: Peripheral blood was drawn at first diagnosis, prior to all treatment.

This clonotype showed up many times. Germline V lookup: CDR1 MDHEN, CDR2 SYDVKM. V gave up 5 bases and J gave up 7 bases; unmatched junction bases: 3. There are 12 residues in the CDR3. It was RNA transcripts that yielded the amplified TCR beta CDR3 regions. HTBI primers were the set used in a first-round RT-PCR of the TCR CDR3. Each CDR3 protein gets one entry after TCRdb re-called the multiplex PCR reads with MiXCR. The table has approximately 300,000 distinct CDR3 sequences, around 16% seen once; the top ten hold 33%. This clonotype was obtained from a man between 25 and 39 years old with Graves' hyperthyroidism. Sequencing was performed on blood. The rearrangement joins TRBV28 to TRBJ1-2; 8 bases fit TRBD1. The CDR3 region is CASSQTGAGYTF. The CDR3 DNA follows: TGTGCCAGCAGTCAGACAGGGGCTGGCTACACCTTC.